This T cell receptor (beta chain) was captured in a study of shared clonotypes between healthy human individuals. Study results and limitations: It was the few donors that limited the genetic and exposure-history diversity represented.

Assay used: immunoSEQ multiplex PCR; TCRdb lists only in-frame clones, some missing. The sample carries about 450,000 clones, 70% to 80% recorded once. This clone was counted once. No antigen is known for it. The V and J ends lost 5 bases and 3 bases, in that order; junction bases with no gene match: 5. From germline, CDR1 is SEHNR and CDR2 FQNEAQ (reference sequence). The CDR3 has 15 amino acids. Sequenced: PBMCs. The source of this sequence is a woman aged 40 to 49 in good health. Some clones in this sample may be carry-over from other donors' samples. The chain links TRBV7-9 to TRBJ1-4, with TRBD1 matching 8 bases. The CDR3 sequence is CASSVTGGANEKLFF. CDR3 sequence (DNA): TGTGCCAGCAGCGTCACAGGGGGTGCTAATGAAAAACTGTTTTTT.